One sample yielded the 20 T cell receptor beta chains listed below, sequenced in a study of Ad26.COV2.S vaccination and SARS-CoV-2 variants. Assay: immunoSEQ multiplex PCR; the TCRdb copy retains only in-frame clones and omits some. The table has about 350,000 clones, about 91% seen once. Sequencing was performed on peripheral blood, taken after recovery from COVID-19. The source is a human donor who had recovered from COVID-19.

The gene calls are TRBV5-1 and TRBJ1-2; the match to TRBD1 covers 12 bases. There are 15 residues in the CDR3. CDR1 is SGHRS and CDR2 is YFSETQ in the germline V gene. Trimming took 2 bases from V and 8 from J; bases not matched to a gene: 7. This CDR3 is CASSLGTGGPAGYTF. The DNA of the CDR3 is TGCGCCAGCAGCTTAGGGACAGGGGGCCCGGCGGGCTACACCTTC.

The CDR3 loop is CASSVDPGGTYGYTF. The CDR3, as DNA: TGTGCCAGCAGCGTAGACCCGGGTGGTACCTATGGCTACACCTTC. The J gene is TRBJ1-2, the V gene TRBV9; D is unresolved. Per germline, CDR1 SGDLS and CDR2 YYNGEE. V was trimmed by 0 bases and J by 4 bases, leaving 13 bases between them. This CDR3 has 15 residues.

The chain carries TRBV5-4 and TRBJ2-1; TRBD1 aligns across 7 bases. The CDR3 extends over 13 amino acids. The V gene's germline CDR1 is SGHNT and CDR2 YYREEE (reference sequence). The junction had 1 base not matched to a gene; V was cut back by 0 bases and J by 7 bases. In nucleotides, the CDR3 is TGTGCCAGCAGCTTGGCACAGGGGAATGAGCAGTTCTTC. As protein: CASSLAQGNEQFF.

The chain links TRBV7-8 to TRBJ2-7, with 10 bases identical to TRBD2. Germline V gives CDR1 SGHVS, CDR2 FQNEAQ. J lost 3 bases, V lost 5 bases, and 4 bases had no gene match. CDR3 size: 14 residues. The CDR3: CASSGRTSGYEQYF. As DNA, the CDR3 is TGTGCCAGCAGCGGCCGGACTAGCGGCTACGAGCAGTACTTC.

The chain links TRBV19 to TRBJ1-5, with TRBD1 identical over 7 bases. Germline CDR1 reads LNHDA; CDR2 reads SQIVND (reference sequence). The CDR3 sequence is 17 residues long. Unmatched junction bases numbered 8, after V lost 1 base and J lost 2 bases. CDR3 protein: CASSIGTSGGGNQPQHF. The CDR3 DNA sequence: TGTGCCAGTAGTATAGGGACCTCAGGGGGGGGCAATCAGCCCCAGCATTTT.

The CDR3 DNA reads TGTGCCACCAGCAGAGCTAGGGTCATGGGCTATGGCTACACCTTC. Translation: CATSRARVMGYGYTF. This rearrangement joins TRBV15 to TRBJ1-2; D gene ambiguous. CDR1 is LNHNV and CDR2 is YYDKDF in the germline V gene (reference sequence). This CDR3 has 15 amino acids. Trimming removed 1 base at V and 4 bases at J, with 13 bases between.

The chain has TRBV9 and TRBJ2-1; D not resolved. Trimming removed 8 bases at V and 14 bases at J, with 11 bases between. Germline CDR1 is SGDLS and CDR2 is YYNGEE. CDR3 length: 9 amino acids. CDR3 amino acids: CASGIPEFF. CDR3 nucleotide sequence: TGTGCCAGTGGGATTCCGGAGTTCTTC.

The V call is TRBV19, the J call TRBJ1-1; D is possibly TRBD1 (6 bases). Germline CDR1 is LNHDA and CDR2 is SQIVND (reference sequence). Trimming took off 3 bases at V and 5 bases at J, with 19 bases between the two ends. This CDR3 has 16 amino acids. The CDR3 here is CASSINGGRLLTEAFF. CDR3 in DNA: TGTGCCAGTAGTATTAATGGGGGGCGCTTACTTACTGAAGCTTTCTTT.

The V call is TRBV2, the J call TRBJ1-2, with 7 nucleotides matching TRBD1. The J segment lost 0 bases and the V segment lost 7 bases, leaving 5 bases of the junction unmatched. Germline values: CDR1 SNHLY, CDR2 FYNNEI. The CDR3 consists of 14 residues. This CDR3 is CASTLQGPNYGYTF. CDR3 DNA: TGTGCCAGCACGTTACAGGGGCCTAACTATGGCTACACCTTC.

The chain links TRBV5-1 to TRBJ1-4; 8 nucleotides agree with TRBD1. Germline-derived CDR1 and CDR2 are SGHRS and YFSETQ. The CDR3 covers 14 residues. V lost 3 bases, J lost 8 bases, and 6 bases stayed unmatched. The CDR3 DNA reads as TGCGCCAGCAGCTCGACAGGGGTTGGGGAAAAACTGTTTTTT. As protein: CASSSTGVGEKLFF.

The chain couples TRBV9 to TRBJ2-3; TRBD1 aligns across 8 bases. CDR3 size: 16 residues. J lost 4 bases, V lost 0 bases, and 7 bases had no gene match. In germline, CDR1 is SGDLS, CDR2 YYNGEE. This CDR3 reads CASSVEGRGRADTQYF. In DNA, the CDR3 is TGTGCCAGCAGCGTAGAGGGCAGGGGGCGCGCAGATACGCAGTATTTT.

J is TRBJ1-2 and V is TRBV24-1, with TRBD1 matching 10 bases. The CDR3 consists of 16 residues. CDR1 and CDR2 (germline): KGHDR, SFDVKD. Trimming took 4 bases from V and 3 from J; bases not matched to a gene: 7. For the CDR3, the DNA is TGTGCCACCAGTGAGGAGGGGACAGGGGCCTACTATGGCTACACCTTC. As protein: CATSEEGTGAYYGYTF.

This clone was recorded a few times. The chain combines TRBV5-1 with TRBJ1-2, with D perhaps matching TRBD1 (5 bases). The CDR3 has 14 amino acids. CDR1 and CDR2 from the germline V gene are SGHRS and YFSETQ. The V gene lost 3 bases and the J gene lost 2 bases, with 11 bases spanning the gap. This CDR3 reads CASSSSTANYGYTF. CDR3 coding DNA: TGCGCCAGCAGCTCGTCGACAGCGAACTATGGCTACACCTTC.

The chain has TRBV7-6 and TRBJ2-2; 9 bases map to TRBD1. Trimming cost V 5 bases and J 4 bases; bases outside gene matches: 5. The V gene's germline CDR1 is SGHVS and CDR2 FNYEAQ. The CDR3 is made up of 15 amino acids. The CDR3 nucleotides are TGTGCCAGCAGCGCCGGGACAGGGAGCACCGGGGAGCTGTTTTTT. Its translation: CASSAGTGSTGELFF.

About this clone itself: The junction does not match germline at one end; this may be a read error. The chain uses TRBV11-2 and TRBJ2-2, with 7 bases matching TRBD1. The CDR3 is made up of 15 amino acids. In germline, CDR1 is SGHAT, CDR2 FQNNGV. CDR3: CASSSGQRNAGELFF. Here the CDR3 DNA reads TGTGCCAGCAGCTCGGGACAGCGGAACGCCGGGGAGCTGTTTTTT. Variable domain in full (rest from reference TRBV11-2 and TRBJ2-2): EAGVAQSPRYKIIEKRQSVAFWCNPISGHATLYWYQQILGQGPKLLIQFQNNGVVDDSQLPKDRFSAERLKGVDSTLKIQPAKLEDSAVYLCASSSGQRNAGELFFGEGSRLTVL.

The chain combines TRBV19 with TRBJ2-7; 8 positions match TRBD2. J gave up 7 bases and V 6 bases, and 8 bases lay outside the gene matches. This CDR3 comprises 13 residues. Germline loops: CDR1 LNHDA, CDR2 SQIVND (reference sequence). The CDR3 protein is CASRMPGLGEQYF. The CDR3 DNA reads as TGTGCCAGTAGAATGCCGGGACTAGGGGAGCAGTACTTC. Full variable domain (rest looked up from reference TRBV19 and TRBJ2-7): DGGITQSPKYLFRKEGQNVTLSCEQNLNHDAMYWYRQDPGQGLRLIYYSQIVNDFQKGDIAEGYSVSREKKESFPLTVTSAQKNPTAFYLCASRMPGLGEQYFGPGTRLTVT.

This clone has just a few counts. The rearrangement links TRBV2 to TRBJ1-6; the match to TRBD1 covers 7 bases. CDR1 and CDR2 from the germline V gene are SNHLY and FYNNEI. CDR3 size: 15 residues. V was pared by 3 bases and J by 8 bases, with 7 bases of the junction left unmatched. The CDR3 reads CASSDGQAEYSPLHF. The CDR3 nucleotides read TGTGCCAGCAGTGACGGACAGGCCGAGTATTCACCCCTCCACTTT.

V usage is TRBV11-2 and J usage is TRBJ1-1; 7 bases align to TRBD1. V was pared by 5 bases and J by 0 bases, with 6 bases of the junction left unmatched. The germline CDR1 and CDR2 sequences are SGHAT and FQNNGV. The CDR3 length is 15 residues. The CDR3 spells CASSPGGALNTEAFF. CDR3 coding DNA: TGTGCCAGCAGCCCAGGGGGGGCCCTGAACACTGAAGCTTTCTTT.

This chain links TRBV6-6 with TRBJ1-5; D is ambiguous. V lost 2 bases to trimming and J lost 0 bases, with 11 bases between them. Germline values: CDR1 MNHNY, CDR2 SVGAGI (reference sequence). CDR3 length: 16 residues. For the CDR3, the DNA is TGTGCCAGCAGTTACCGGAGCTCCGGTAGCAATCAGCCCCAGCATTTT. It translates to CASSYRSSGSNQPQHF.

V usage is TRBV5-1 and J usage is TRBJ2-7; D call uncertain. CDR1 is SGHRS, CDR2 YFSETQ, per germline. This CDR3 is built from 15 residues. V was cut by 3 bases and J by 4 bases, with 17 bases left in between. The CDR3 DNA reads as TGCGCCAGCAGCTCGCGGCAGGATCCGCGGTACGAGCAGTACTTC. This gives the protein CASSSRQDPRYEQYF.